The T cell receptor (beta chain) under discussion was sequenced for a study of T cells in Graves' hyperthyroidism and ophthalmopathy. This clonotype was counted only a few times. Antigen unknown. Diagnoses rested on clinical symptoms, serum thyroxine and TRAb, thyroid ultrasound and orbital computed tomography. 10 ml fresh peripheral blood yielded the PBMCs. TCR beta CDR3 regions were amplified from RNA transcripts. First-round RT-PCR with HTBI primers amplified the TCR CDR3 region. TCRdb redid the calling of the multiplex PCR reads with MiXCR, one entry per CDR3 protein. The sample carries approximately 330,000 distinct CDR3 sequences, about an eighth recorded once. The study, taken as a whole, reports: Among clonotypes expanded in thyroid above 0.001, most were also found in blood.

The CDR3 has 16 amino acids. The germline V and J ends were trimmed by 2 bases and 0 bases, with 12 bases remaining between them. Germline CDR1 ENHRY, CDR2 SYGVKD. The source is a woman aged 40 to 55 with Graves' ophthalmopathy. V usage is TRBV10-3 and J usage is TRBJ2-3; D is undetermined. The material sequenced was blood. CDR3 nucleotide sequence: TGTGCCATCAGTGAGATGGTGGAATCTAGCACAGATACGCAGTATTTT. This gives the protein CAISEMVESSTDTQYF.